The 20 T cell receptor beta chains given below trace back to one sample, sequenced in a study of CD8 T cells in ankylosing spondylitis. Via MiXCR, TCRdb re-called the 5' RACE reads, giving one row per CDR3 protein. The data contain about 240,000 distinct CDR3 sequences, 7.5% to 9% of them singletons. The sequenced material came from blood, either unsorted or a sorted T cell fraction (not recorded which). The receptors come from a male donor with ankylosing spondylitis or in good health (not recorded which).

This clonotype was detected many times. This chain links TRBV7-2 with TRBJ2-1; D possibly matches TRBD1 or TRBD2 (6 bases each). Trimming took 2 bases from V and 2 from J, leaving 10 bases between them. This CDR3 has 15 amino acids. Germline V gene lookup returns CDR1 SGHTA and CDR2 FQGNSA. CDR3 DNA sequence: TGTGCCAGCAGCTTAAGGGGGGACCCCTACAATGAGCAGTTCTTC. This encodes CASSLRGDPYNEQFF.

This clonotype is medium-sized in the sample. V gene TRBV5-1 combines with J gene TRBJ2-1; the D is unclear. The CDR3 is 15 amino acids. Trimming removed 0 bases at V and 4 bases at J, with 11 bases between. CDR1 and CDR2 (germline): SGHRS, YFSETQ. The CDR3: CASSLVQDGYNEQFF. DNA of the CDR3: TGCGCCAGCAGCTTGGTACAAGATGGGTACAATGAGCAGTTCTTC.

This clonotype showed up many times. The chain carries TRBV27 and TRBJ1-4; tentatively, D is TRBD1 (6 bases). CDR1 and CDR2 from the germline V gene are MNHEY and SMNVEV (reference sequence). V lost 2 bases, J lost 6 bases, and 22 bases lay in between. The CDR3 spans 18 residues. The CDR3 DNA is TGTGCCAGCAGTTTACGCTGGGTCCGGGGGCGGTTTTATGAAAAACTGTTTTTT. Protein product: CASSLRWVRGRFYEKLFF.

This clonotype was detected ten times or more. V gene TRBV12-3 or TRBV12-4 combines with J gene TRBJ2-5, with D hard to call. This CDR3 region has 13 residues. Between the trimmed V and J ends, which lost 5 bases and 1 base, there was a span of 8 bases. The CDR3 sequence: CASSLGLQETQYF. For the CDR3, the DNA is TGTGCCAGCAGTCTAGGGCTCCAAGAGACCCAGTACTTC.

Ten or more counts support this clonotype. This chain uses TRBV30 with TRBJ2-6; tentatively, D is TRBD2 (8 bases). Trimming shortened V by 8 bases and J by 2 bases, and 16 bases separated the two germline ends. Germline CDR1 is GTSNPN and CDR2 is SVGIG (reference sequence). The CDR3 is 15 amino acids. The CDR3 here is CAAREGAAGANVLTF. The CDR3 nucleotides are TGTGCCGCCCGGGAGGGGGCGGCTGGGGCCAACGTCCTGACTTTC.

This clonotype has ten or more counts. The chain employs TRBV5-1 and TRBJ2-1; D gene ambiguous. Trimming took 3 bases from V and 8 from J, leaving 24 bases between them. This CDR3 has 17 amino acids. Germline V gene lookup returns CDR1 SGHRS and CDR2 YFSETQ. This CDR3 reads CASSSDGDLALGHEQFF. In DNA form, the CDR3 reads TGCGCCAGCAGCTCGGACGGCGATTTAGCCCTGGGCCATGAGCAGTTCTTC.

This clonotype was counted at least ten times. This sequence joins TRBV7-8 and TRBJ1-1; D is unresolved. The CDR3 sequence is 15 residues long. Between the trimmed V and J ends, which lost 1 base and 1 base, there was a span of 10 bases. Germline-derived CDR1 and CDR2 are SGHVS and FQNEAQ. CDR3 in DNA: TGTGCCAGCAGCTTAGTAGCCAGTGGGAACACTGAAGCTTTCTTT. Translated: CASSLVASGNTEAFF.

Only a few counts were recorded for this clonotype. As DNA, the CDR3 is TGTGCCAGCAGCTTAGACGGGATCTCGGGTGAAAAACTGTTTTTT. Translation gives CASSLDGISGEKLFF. The chain links TRBV11-2 to TRBJ1-4; no clear D. The germline gives CDR1 SGHAT, CDR2 FQNNGV. Trimming pared 0 bases from V and 7 bases from J, leaving 12 bases between. There are 15 residues in the CDR3.

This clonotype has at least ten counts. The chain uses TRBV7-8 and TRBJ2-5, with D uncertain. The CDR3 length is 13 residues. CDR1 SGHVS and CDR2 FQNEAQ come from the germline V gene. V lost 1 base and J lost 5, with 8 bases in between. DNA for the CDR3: TGTGCCAGCAGCTTAGGAGCTGGGGAGACCCAGTACTTC. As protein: CASSLGAGETQYF.

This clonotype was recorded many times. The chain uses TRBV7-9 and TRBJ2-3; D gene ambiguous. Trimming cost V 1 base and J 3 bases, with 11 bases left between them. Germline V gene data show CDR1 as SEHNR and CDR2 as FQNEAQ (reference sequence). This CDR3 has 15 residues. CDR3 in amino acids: CASSLVVLPTDTQYF. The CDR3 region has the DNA TGTGCCAGCAGCTTAGTGGTCCTACCTACAGATACGCAGTATTTT.

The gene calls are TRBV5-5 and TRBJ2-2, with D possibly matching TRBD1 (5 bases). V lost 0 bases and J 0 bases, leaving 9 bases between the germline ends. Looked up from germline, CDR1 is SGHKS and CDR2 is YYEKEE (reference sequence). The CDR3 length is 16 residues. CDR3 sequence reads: CASSLEGWSNTGELFF. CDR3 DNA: TGTGCCAGCAGCTTGGAGGGGTGGTCGAACACCGGGGAGCTGTTTTTT.

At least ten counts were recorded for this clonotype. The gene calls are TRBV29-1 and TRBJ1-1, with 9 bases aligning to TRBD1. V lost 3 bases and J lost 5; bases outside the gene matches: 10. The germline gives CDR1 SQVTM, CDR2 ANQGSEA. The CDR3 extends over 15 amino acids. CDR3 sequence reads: CSVEGTGTRRTEAFF. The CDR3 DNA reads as TGCAGCGTTGAGGGGACAGGGACCCGGCGGACTGAAGCTTTCTTT.

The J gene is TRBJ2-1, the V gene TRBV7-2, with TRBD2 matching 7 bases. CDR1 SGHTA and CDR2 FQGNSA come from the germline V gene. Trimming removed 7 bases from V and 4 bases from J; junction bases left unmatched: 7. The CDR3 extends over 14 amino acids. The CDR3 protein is CASTRSSGYNEQFF. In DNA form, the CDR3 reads TGTGCCAGCACACGGTCTAGCGGTTACAATGAGCAGTTCTTC.

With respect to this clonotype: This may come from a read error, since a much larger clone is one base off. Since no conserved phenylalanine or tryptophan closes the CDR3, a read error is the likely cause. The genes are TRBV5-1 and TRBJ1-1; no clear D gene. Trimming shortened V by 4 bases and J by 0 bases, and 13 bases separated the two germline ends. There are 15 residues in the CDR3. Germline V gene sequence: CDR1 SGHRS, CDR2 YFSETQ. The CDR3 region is CASSPLGRMNTEAFL. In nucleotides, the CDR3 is TGCGCCAGCAGCCCTCTTGGGAGGATGAACACTGAAGCTTTCTTG.

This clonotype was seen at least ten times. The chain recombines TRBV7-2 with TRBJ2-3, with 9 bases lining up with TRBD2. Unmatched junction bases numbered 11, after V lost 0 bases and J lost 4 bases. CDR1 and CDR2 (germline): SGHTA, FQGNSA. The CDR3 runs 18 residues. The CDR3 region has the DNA TGTGCCAGCAGCTTAGCCCCGGGGAGCGGGAGGCCCCCAGATACGCAGTATTTT. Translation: CASSLAPGSGRPPDTQYF.

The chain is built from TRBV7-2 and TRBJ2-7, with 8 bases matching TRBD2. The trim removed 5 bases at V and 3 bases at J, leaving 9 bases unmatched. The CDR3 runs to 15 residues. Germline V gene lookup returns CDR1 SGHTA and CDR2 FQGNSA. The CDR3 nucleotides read TGTGCCAGCAGCCCCCGGGGTAGCGGGATCTACGAGCAGTACTTC. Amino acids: CASSPRGSGIYEQYF.

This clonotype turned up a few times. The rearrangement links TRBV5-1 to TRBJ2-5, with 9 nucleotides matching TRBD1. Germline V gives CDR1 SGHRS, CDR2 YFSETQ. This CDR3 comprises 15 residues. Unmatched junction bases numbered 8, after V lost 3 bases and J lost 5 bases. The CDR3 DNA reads TGCGCCAGCAGCTCCCAAACAGGGGGCTTGGAGACCCAGTACTTC. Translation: CASSSQTGGLETQYF.

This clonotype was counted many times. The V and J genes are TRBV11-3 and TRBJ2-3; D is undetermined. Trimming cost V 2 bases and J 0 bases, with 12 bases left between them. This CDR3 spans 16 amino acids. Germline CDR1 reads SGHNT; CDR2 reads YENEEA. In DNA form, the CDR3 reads TGTGCCAGCAGCTTACGGATTTTTTCTAGCACAGATACGCAGTATTTT. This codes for CASSLRIFSSTDTQYF.

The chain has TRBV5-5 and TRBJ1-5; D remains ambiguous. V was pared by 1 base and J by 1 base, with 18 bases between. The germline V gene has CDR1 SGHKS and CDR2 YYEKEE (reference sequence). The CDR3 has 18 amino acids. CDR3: CASSLRIYGPGSNQPQHF. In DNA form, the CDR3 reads TGTGCCAGCAGCTTGAGAATATACGGTCCGGGAAGCAATCAGCCCCAGCATTTT.

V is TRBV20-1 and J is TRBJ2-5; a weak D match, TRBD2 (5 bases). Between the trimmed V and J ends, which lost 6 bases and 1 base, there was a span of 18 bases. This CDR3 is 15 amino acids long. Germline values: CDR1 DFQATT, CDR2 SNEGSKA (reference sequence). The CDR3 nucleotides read TGCAGTGCACGGGATGTACGGACTCCCCAAGAGACCCAGTACTTC. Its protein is CSARDVRTPQETQYF.